This T cell receptor beta chain was recorded in a study of identical twins. TCRdb fed the 5' RACE reads into MiXCR, producing one record per CDR3 protein. The sample contains approximately 300,000 distinct CDR3 sequences, roughly 9.8% of which appear only once. The CDR3 is 14 amino acids. Germline V lookup: CDR1 MNHEY, CDR2 SMNVEV (reference sequence). The J segment lost 6 bases and the V segment lost 5 bases, leaving 8 bases of the junction unmatched. These data were also reused for a study on yellow fever vaccine responses in identical twins.

Sequencing used CD8+ T cells sorted from blood. This receptor was identified in a woman between 18 and 30 years old in good health. This chain joins TRBV27 and TRBJ2-7, with TRBD1 identical over 9 bases. CDR3 loop: CASSLQTGGSEQYF. The CDR3 DNA sequence: TGTGCCAGCAGTCTCCAGACAGGGGGAAGCGAGCAGTACTTC.